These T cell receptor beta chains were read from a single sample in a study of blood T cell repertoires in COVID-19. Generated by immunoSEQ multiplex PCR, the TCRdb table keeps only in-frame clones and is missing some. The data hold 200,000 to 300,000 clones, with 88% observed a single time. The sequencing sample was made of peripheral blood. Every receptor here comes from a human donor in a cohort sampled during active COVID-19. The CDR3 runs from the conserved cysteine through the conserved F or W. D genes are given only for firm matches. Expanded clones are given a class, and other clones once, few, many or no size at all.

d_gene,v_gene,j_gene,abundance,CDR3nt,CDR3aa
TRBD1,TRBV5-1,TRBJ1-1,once,TGCGCCAGCAGCTTACCGGGACAGGGGAACACTGAAGCTTTCTTT,CASSLPGQGNTEAFF
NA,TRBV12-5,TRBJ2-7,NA,TGTGCTAGTGGGGAGGGGCCGGAGCAGTACTTC,CASGEGPEQYF
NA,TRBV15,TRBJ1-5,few,TGTGCCACCAGCAGAGTCGACGGAAAGGTAGACTGGCCCCAGCATTTT,CATSRVDGKVDWPQHF
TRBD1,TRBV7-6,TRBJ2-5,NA,TGTGCCAGCGGACAGGGGTTGGAGACCCAGTACTTC,CASGQGLETQYF
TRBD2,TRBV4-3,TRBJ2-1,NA,TGCGCCAGCAGCCAGGACTTAGCGGGAGGTTATAATGAGCAGTTCTTC,CASSQDLAGGYNEQFF
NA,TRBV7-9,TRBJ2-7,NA,TGTGCCAGCAGCTTAGCACCGGGCCCCCAGGGCGAGCAGTACTTC,CASSLAPGPQGEQYF
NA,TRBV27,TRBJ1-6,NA,TGTGCCAGCAGTTTATACCCGGCCCGGGGGGCACTAACCTCCTACACACCCCTCCACTTT,CASSLYPARGALTSYTPLHF
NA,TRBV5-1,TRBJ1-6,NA,TGCGCCAGCAGCTACCACAGGGACCGCTATAATTCACCCCTCCACTTT,CASSYHRDRYNSPLHF
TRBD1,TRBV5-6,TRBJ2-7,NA,TGTACCAGCAGCTTGGTGGGGGACAGGGAGCGAGGCTCCTACGAGCAGTACTTC,CTSSLVGDRERGSYEQYF
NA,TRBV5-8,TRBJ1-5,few,TGTGCCAGCAGCTTCCCGGCCCAGCATTTT,CASSFPAQHF
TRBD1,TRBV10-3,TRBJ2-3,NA,TGTGCCATCACAAGGGACAGGGCAGATACGCAGTATTTT,CAITRDRADTQYF
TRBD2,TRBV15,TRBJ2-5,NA,TGTGCCACCAGCAGAGGTCCAGCGGGAGAGATCGAGACCCAGTACTTC,CATSRGPAGEIETQYF
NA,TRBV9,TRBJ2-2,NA,TGTGCCAGCAGCCTACAACCCCGGGTCGGGGAGCTGTTTTTT,CASSLQPRVGELFF
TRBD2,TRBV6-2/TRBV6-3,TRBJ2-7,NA,TGTGCCAGCAGCCCTACTAGCGGGAGCCCGCAGTACTTC,CASSPTSGSPQYF
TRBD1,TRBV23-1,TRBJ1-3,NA,TGCGCCAGCAGCCTAGAAGGGTATTTGGGACAGCACTCTGGAAACACCATATATTTT,CASSLEGYLGQHSGNTIYF
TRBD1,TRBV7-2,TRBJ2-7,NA,TGTGCCAGCAGCAACCGCGGACAGGGTGATTACGAGCAGTACTTC,CASSNRGQGDYEQYF
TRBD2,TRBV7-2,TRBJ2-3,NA,TGTGCCAGCAGCTACATTAGCGGGGGGTCGAATGCAGATACGCAGTATTTT,CASSYISGGSNADTQYF
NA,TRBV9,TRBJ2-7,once,TGTGCCAGCAGCGTAAATCTTTTAACCTACGAGCAGTACTTC,CASSVNLLTYEQYF
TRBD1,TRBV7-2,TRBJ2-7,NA,TGTGCCAGCAGCTACTACAGGGGTTACGAGCAGTACTTC,CASSYYRGYEQYF
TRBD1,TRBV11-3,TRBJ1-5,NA,TGTGCAACAGCTTGGGGGACAGCAAATCAGCCCCAGCATTTT,CATAWGTANQPQHF
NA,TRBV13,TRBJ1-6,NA,TGTGCCAGCAGCTTTGCGGGGATCGAAAATTCACCCCTCCACTTT,CASSFAGIENSPLHF
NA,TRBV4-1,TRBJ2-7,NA,TGCGCCAGCAGCCAATACGAACGAGAGCTCTACGAGCAGTACTTC,CASSQYERELYEQYF
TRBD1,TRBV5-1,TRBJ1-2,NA,TGCGCCAGCAGCCAAAGGACAGGGACTGCTAACTATGGCTACACCTTC,CASSQRTGTANYGYTF
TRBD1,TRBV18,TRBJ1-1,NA,TGTGCCAGCTCACGTGACAGGGCGAACACTGAAGCTTTCTTT,CASSRDRANTEAFF
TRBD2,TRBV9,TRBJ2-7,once,TGTGCCAGCAGCGCCTCTAGCGGGAGTACGCACGAGCAGTACTTC,CASSASSGSTHEQYF
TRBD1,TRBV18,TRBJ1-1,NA,TGTGCCAGCTCACCACCGGACAGGGGGCCCACTGAAGCTTTCTTT,CASSPPDRGPTEAFF
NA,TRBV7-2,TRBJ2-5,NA,TGTGCCAGCAGCGACCGGCGGGGAGGAGAAGAGACCCAGTACTTC,CASSDRRGGEETQYF
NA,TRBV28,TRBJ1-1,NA,TGTGCCAGCAGGGGGGGGGCTGAGGACACTGAAGCTTTCTTT,CASRGGAEDTEAFF
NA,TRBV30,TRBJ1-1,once,TGTGCCTGGGATAGGGGCACTGAAGCTTTCTTT,CAWDRGTEAFF
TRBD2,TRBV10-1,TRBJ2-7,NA,TGCGCCAGCAGCCCCGGGGGGGGTGGGGACTACGAGCAGTACTTC,CASSPGGGGDYEQYF
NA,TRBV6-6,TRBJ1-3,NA,TGTGCCAGCAGGGACTGGGGAAACACCATATATTTT,CASRDWGNTIYF
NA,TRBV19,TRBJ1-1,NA,TGTGCCAGTAGTGGGGCCGGCGGTGAAGCTTTCTTT,CASSGAGGEAFF
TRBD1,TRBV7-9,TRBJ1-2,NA,TGTGCCAGCAGCTTAGCGGAAGTGAGGGGGCCACCCAGGCACTATGGCTACACCTTC,CASSLAEVRGPPRHYGYTF
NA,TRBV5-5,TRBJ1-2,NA,TGTGCCAGCAGTCGGGACACTAACTATGGCTACACCTTC,CASSRDTNYGYTF
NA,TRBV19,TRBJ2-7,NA,TGTGCCAGTTCCCAGGGAAAGGGCTACGAGCAGTACTTC,CASSQGKGYEQYF
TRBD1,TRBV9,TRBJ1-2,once,TGTGCCAGCAGCTCAGGGACAGGGGGGTTTCACTATGGCTACACCTTC,CASSSGTGGFHYGYTF
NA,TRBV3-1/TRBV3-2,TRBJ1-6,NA,TGTGCCAGCAGCCAAGTTCCAGGCCTTGGTCCCCTCCACTTT,CASSQVPGLGPLHF
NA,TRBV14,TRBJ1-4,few,TGTGCCAGCAACCGAGGAAATGAAAAACTGTTTTTT,CASNRGNEKLFF
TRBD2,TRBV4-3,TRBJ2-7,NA,TGCGCCAGCAGCCTAGCGGGAGTTCACGAGCAGTACTTC,CASSLAGVHEQYF
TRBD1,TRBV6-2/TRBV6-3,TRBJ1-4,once,TGTGCCAGCAGCCAACGTGCCAGGGGGAGTGAAAAACTGTTTTTT,CASSQRARGSEKLFF
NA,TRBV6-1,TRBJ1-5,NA,TGTGCCAGCAGTGAACGGGTGGCGAATCAGCCCCAGCATTTT,CASSERVANQPQHF
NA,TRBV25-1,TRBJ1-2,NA,TGTGCCAGCAGTGAGGGCGTTAAAAGACCCTATGGCTACACCTTC,CASSEGVKRPYGYTF